This TCR beta chain was recovered during a study of T cell responses to AZD1222 COVID-19 vaccine. Study-wide points: Spike-wide vaccine-associated CD4 TCRs dominated at 160-218 and 743-854. A mostly white British donor set with more females was recruited, and clonal diversity was possibly underestimated. Spike-specific TCR depth and breadth grew after two AZD1222 doses.

Profiled with immunoSEQ multiplex PCR; TCRdb holds only in-frame clones, not every one. The sample lists roughly 55,000 clones; 87% were seen once. CDR1 is MNHEY, CDR2 SMNVEV, per germline (reference sequence). The CDR3 has 15 amino acids. The V segment lost 6 bases and the J segment 8 bases; nucleotides outside the gene matches: 11. On this clone: What it binds is not known.

The input for sequencing was peripheral blood, taken on day 0 of AZD1222 vaccination. The V gene is TRBV27, the J gene TRBJ1-4, with TRBD1 matching 8 bases. The source is an adult in good health. CDR3 sequence: CASSSGAGGYEKLFF. In nucleotides, the CDR3 is TGTGCCAGCAGCTCGGGGGCAGGGGGCTACGAAAAACTGTTTTTT.